These 4 T cell receptor beta chains came from one sample sequenced in a study of CD8+CD57+ T cells in acquired aplastic anemia. Selection for sequencing was limited to patients who had shown CD8+CD57+ cell expansion by flow cytometry. Both TCR beta VDJ combination and CDR3 sequence profiling were carried out. Genomic DNA was the template for this profiling. TCRdb redid the calling of the reads with MiXCR, one entry per CDR3 protein. The sample lists approximately 190,000 distinct CDR3 sequences, 48% occurring once. Sequenced material: sorted CD4+, CD8+, or CD8+CD57+ T cells (not recorded which) from PBMCs. Receptors were obtained from a human donor with aplastic anemia.

The V call is TRBV4-1, the J call TRBJ2-5; the D gene is possibly TRBD1 (5 bases). Between the trimmed V and J ends, which lost 2 bases and 4 bases, there was a span of 8 bases. CDR1 and CDR2 from the germline V gene are MGHRA and YSYEKL. This CDR3 is 13 amino acids long. Here the CDR3 DNA reads TGCGCCAGCAGCCAAACGCAGGGAGAGACCCAGTACTTC. This sequence encodes CASSQTQGETQYF.

The genes are TRBV7-2 and TRBJ2-1, with a weak D call TRBD1 (5 bases). V was clipped by 5 bases and J by 2 bases, with 13 bases between them. The germline CDR1 and CDR2 sequences are SGHTA and FQGNSA. The CDR3 runs 15 residues. For the CDR3, the DNA is TGTGCCAGCAGCCCCGCCGAGACAGCCTACAATGAGCAGTTCTTC. Residues: CASSPAETAYNEQFF.

This clonotype has only a few counts. The chain couples TRBV29-1 to TRBJ1-3; 7 nucleotides agree with TRBD1. V was pared by 6 bases and J by 0 bases, with 5 bases of the junction left unmatched. The CDR3 has 14 amino acids. The V gene's germline CDR1 is SQVTM and CDR2 ANQGSEA. CDR3 loop: CSVGDSNSGNTIYF. In DNA form, the CDR3 reads TGCAGCGTGGGGGACAGCAACTCTGGAAACACCATATATTTT.

Comments on this clonotype: This may come from a read error, since a much larger clone is one base off. The V and J genes are TRBV6-5 and TRBJ1-6, with 9 bases aligning to TRBD1. This CDR3 spans 14 amino acids. Germline V gene lookup returns CDR1 MNHEY and CDR2 SVGAGI. The CDR3 coding sequence is TGTGCCGGCAGTTACAGGGGGCGCGATTCACCCCTCCACTTT. Translation gives CAGSYRGRDSPLHF.